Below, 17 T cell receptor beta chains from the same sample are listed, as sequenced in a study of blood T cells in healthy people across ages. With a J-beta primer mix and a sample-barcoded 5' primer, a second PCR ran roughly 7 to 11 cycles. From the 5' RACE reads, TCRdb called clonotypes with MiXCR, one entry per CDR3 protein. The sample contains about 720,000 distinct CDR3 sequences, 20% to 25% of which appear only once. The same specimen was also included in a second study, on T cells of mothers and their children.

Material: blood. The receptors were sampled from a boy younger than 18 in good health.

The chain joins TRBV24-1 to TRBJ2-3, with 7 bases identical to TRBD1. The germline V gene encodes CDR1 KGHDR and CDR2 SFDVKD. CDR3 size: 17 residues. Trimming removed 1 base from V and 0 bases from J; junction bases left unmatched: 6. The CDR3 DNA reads TGTGCCACCAGTGATTTTTTGGGGACAGATAGCACAGATACGCAGTATTTT. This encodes CATSDFLGTDSTDTQYF.

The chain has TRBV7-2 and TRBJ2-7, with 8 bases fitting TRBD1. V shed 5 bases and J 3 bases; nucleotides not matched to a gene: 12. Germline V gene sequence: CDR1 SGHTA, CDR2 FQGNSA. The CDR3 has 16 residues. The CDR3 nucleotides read TGTGCCAGCAGCCTAAGCCCGGACAGGGTGGACTACGAGCAGTACTTC. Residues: CASSLSPDRVDYEQYF.

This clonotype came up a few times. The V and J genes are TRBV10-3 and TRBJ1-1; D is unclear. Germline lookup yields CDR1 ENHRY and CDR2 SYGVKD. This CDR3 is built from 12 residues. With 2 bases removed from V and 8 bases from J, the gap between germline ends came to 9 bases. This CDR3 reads CAISEGQLEAFF. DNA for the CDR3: TGTGCCATCAGTGAGGGGCAGCTCGAAGCTTTCTTT.

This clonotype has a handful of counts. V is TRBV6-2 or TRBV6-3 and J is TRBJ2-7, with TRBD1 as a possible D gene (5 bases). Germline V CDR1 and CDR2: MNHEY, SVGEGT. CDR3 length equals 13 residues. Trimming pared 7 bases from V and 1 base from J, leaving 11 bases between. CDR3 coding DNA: TGTGCCAGCAATCCACAGGAGTCCTACGAGCAGTACTTC. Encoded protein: CASNPQESYEQYF.

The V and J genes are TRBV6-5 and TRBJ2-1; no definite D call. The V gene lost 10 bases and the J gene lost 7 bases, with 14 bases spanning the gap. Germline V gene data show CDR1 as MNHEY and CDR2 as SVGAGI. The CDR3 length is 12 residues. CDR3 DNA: TGTGCCACCGCCCGAAAGGAAAATGAGCAGTTCTTC. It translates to CATARKENEQFF.

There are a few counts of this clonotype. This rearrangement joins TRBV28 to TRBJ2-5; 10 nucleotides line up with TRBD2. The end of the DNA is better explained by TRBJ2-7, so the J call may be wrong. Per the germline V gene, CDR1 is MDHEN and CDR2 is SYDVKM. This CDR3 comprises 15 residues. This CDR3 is CASSLRTSGNYEQYF. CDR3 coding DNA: TGTGCCAGCAGCTTAAGAACTAGCGGGAATTACGAGCAGTACTTC.

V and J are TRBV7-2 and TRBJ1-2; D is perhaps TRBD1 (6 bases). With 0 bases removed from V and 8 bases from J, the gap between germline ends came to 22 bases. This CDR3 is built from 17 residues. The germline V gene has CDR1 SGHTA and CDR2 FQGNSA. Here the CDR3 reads CASSLALGQVLGGGYTF. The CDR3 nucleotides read TGTGCCAGCAGCTTAGCCCTGGGACAAGTCTTGGGTGGCGGCTACACCTTC.

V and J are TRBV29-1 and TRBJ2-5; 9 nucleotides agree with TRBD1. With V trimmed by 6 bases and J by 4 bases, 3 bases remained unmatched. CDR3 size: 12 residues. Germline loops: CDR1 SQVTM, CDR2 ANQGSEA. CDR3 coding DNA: TGCAGCGTCCAGACAGGGGGAGAGACCCAGTACTTC. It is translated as CSVQTGGETQYF.

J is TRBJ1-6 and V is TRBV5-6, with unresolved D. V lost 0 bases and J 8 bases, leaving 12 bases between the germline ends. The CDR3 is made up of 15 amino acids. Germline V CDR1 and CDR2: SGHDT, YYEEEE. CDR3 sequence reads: CASSLVTRTDSPLHF. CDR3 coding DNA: TGTGCCAGCAGCTTGGTTACCCGAACCGATTCACCCCTCCACTTT.

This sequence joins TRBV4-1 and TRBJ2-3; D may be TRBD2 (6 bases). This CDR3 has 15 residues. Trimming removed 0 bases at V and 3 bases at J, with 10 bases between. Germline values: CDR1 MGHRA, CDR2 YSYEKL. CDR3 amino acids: CASSQDLGGTDTQYF. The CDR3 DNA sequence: TGCGCCAGCAGCCAAGATTTAGGAGGGACAGATACGCAGTATTTT.

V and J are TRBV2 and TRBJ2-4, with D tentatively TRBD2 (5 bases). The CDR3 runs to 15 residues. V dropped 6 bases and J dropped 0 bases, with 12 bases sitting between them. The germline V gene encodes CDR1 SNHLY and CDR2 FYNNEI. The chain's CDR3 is CASSRTVLAKNIQYF. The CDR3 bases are TGTGCCAGCAGCAGGACTGTGCTAGCCAAAAACATTCAGTACTTC.

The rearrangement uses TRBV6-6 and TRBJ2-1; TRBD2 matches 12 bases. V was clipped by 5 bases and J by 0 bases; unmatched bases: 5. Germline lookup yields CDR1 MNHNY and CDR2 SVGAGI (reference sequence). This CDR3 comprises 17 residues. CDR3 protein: CASSTASGRVSYNEQFF. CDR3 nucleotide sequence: TGTGCCAGCAGTACCGCTAGCGGGAGGGTCTCCTACAATGAGCAGTTCTTC.

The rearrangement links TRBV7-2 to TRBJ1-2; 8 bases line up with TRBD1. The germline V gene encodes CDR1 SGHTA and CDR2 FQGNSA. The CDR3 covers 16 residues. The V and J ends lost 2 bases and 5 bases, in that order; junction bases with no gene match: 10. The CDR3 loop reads CASSLFRTGMDYGYTF. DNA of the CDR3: TGTGCCAGCAGCTTATTTAGGACAGGGATGGATTATGGCTACACCTTC.

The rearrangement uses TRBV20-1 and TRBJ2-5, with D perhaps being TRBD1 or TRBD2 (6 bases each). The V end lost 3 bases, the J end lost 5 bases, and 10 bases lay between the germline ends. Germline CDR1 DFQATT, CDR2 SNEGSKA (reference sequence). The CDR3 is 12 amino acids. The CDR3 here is CSASEGGETQYF. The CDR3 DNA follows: TGCAGTGCTAGCGAGGGGGGTGAGACCCAGTACTTC.

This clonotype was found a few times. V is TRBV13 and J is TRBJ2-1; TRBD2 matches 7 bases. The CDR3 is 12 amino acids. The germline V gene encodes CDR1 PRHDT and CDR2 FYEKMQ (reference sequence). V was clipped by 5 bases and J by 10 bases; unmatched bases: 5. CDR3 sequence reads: CASSGTAGEQFF. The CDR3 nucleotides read TGTGCCAGCAGCGGAACAGCGGGAGAGCAGTTCTTC.

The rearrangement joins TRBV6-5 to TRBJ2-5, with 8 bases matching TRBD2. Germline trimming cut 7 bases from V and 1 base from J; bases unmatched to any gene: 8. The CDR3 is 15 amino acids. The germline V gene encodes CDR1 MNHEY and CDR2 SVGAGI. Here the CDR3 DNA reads TGTGCCAGCACTACCAGCGGGAGCTCCCAAGAGACCCAGTACTTC. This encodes CASTTSGSSQETQYF.

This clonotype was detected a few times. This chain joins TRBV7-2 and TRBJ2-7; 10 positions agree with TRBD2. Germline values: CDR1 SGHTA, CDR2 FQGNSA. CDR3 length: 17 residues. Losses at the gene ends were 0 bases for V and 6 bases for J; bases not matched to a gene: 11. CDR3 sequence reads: CASSLASGGALGAEQYF. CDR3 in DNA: TGTGCCAGCAGCTTAGCCAGCGGGGGGGCCCTAGGCGCCGAGCAGTACTTC. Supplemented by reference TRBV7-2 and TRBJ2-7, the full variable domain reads GAGVSQSPSNKVTEKGKDVELRCDPISGHTALYWYRQSLGQGLEFLIYFQGNSAPDKSGLPSDRFSAERTGGSVSTLTIQRTQQEDSAVYLCASSLASGGALGAEQYFGPGTRLTVT.